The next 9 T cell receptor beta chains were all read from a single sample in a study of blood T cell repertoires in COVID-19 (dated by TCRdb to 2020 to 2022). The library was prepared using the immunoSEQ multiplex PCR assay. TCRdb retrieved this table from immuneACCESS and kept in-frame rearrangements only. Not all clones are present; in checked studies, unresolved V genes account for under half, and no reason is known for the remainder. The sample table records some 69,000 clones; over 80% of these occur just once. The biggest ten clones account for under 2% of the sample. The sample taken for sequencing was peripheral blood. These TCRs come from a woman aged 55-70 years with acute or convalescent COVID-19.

CDR3 bases: TGTGCCAGCAGTTCCGTCGATCAGCCCCAGCATTTT. Encoded protein: CASSSVDQPQHF. The V gene is TRBV28, the J gene TRBJ1-5; D ambiguous. Germline loops: CDR1 MDHEN, CDR2 SYDVKM. There are 12 residues in the CDR3. Trimming cost V 4 bases and J 5 bases, with 6 bases left between them.

The CDR3 protein is CASSEGSLNTEAFF. The CDR3 DNA sequence: TGTGCCAGCAGTGAGGGCAGCTTGAACACTGAAGCTTTCTTT. The genes are TRBV6-1 and TRBJ1-1, with no clear D. CDR3 size: 14 residues. With 3 bases removed from V and 0 bases from J, the gap between germline ends came to 8 bases. Per the germline V gene, CDR1 is MNHNS and CDR2 is SASEGT.

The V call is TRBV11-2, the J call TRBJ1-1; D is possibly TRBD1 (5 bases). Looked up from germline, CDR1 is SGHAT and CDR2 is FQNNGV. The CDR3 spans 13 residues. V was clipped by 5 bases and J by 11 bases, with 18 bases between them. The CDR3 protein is CASSPTQGAGAFF. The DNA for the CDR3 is TGTGCCAGCAGCCCCACGCAGGGAGCGGGGGCTTTCTTT.

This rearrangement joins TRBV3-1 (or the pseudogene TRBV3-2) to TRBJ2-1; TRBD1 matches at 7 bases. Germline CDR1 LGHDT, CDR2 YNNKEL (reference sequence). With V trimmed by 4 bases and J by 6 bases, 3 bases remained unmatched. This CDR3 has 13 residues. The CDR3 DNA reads TGTGCCAGCAGCCGACGACAGGGCAATGAGCAGTTCTTC. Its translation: CASSRRQGNEQFF.

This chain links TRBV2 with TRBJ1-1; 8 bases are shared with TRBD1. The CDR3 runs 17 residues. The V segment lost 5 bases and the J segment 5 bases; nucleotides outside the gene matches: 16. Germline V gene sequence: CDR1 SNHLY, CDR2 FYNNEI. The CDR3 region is CASSRLEQTGEETEAFF. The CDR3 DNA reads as TGTGCCAGCAGTCGCCTGGAACAGACAGGGGAGGAGACTGAAGCTTTCTTT.

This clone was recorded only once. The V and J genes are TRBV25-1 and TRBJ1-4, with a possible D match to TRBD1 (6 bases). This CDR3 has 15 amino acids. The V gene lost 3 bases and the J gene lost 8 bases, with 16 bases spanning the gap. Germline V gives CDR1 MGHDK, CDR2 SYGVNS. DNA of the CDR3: TGTGCCAGCAGTGACGTAGGGCAGGGGATGGAAAAACTGTTTTTT. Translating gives CASSDVGQGMEKLFF.

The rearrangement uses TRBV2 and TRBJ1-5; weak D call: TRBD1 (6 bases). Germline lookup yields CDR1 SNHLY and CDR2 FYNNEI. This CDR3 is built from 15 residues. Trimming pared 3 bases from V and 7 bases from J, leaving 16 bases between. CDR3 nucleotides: TGTGCCAGCAGTGAGTCAGCAGGGGTGAAACAGCCCCAGCATTTT. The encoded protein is CASSESAGVKQPQHF.

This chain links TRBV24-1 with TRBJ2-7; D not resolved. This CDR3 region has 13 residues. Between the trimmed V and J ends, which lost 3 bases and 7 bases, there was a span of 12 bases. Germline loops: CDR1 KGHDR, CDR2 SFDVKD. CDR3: CATSDPRSWEQYF. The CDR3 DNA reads TGTGCCACCAGTGATCCCCGGTCTTGGGAGCAGTACTTC.

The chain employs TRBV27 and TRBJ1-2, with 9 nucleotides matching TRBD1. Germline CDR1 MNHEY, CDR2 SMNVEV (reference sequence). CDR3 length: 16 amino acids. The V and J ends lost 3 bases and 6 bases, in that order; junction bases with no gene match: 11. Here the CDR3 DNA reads TGTGCCAGCAGTTTGATATCGACAGGGGGATTTGATGGCTACACCTTC. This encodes CASSLISTGGFDGYTF.